This TCR beta chain was captured in a study of blood T cell repertoires in COVID-19. Allocation to cohorts depended on clinical history reported by the participants. TCRdb keeps only in-frame clones here, not all; method: immunoSEQ multiplex PCR. The data contain about 220,000 clones, approximately 86% of them seen just once; the ten biggest clones take up about 15%. Material: PBMCs or T cells enriched from blood (not recorded which). The receptor was derived from a woman aged 50 to 60 with acute COVID-19.

CDR3 nucleotide sequence: TGTGCCAGCAGCTTAGGGACAGGAAATCAGCCCCAGCATTTT. It encodes CASSLGTGNQPQHF. This chain connects TRBV7-2 to TRBJ1-5, with 7 positions matching TRBD1. The CDR3 covers 14 residues. V lost 1 base to trimming and J lost 4 bases; unmatched junction nucleotides: 1. CDR1 is SGHTA, CDR2 FQGNSA, per germline. The whole variable domain, remainder taken from reference TRBV7-2 and TRBJ1-5, is GAGVSQSPSNKVTEKGKDVELRCDPISGHTALYWYRQSLGQGLEFLIYFQGNSAPDKSGLPSDRFSAERTGGSVSTLTIQRTQQEDSAVYLCASSLGTGNQPQHFGDGTRLSIL.